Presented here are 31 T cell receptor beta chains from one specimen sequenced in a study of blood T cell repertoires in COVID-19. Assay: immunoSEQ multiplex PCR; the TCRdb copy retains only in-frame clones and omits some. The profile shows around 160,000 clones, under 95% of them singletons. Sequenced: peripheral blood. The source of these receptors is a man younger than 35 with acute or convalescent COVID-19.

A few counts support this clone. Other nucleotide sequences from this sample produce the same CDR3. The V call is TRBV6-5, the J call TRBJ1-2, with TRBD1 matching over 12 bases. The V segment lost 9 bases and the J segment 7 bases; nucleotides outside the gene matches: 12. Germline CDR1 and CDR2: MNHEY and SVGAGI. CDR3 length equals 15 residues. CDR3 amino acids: CASRSGTGGAGGYTF. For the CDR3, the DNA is TGTGCCAGTCGGTCCGGGACAGGGGGCGCCGGTGGCTACACCTTC.

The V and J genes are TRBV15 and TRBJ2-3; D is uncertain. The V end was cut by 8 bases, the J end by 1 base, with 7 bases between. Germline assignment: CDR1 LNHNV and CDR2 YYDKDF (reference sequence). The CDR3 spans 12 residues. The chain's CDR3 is CATARGTDTQYF. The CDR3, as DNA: TGTGCCACCGCGAGAGGCACAGATACGCAGTATTTT.

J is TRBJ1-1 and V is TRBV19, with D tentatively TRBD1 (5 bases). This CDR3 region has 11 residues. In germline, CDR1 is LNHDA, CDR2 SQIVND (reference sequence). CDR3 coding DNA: TGTATTTCAGGGTATGGCACTGAAGCTTTCTTT. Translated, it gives CISGYGTEAFF.

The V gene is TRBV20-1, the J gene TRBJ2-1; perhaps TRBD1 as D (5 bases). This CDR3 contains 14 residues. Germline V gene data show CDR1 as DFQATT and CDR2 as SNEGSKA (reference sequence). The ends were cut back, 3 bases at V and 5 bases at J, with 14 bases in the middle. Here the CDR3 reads CSASRVGADNEQFF. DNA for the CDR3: TGCAGTGCTAGTAGGGTAGGGGCCGACAATGAGCAGTTCTTC.

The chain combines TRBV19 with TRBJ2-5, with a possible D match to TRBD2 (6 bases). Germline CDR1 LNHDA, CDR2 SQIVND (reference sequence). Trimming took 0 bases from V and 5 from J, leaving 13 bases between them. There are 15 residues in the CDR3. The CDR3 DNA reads TGTGCCAGTAGTATAGATGGAGGGGATGGTGAGACCCAGTACTTC. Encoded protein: CASSIDGGDGETQYF.

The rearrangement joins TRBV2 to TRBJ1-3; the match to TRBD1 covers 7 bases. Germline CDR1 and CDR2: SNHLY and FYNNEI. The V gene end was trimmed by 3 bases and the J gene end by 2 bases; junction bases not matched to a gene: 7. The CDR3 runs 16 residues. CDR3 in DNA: TGTGCCAGCAGTGAGGACAGGCAAGCCCCTGGAAACACCATATATTTT. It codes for CASSEDRQAPGNTIYF. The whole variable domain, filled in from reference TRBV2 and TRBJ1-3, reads EPEVTQTPSHQVTQMGQEVILRCVPISNHLYFYWYRQILGQKVEFLVSFYNNEISEKSEIFDDQFSVERPDGSNFTLKIRSTKLEDSAMYFCASSEDRQAPGNTIYFGEGSWLTVV.

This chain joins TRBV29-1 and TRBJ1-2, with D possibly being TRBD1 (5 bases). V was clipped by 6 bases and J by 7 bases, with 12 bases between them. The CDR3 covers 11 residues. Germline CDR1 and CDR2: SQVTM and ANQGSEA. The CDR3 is CSVQAPGGYTF. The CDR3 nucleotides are TGCAGCGTACAGGCCCCAGGTGGCTACACCTTC.

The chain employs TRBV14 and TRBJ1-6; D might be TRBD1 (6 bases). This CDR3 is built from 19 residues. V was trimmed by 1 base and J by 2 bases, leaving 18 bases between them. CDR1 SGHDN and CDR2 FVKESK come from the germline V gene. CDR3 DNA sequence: TGTGCCAGCAGCCAAGTTGCTTTCGGCGGGGGCCCCTATAATTCACCCCTCCACTTT. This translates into CASSQVAFGGGPYNSPLHF.

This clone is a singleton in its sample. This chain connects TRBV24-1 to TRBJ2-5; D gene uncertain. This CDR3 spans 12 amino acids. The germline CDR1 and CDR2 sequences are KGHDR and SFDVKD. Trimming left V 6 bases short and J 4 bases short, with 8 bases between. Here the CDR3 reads CATSSERETQYF. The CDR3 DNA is TGTGCCACCAGTTCGGAGCGAGAGACCCAGTACTTC.

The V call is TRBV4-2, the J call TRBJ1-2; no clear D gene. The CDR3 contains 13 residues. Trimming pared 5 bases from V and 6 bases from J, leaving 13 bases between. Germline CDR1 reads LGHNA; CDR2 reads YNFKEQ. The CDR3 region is CASSLENADGYTF. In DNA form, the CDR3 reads TGTGCCAGCAGCTTAGAAAACGCGGATGGCTACACCTTC.

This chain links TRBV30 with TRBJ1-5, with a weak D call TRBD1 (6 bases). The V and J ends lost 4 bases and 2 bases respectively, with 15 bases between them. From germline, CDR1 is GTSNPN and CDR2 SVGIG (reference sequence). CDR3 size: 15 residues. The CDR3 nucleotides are TGTGCCTGGAACCTTGGGACATTTGGCAATCAGCCCCAGCATTTT. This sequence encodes CAWNLGTFGNQPQHF.

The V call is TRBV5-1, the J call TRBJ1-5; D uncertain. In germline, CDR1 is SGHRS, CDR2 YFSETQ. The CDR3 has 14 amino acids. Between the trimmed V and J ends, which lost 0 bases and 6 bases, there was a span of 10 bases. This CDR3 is CASSLGLSGQPQHF. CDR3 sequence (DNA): TGCGCCAGCAGCTTGGGACTGAGTGGTCAGCCCCAGCATTTT.

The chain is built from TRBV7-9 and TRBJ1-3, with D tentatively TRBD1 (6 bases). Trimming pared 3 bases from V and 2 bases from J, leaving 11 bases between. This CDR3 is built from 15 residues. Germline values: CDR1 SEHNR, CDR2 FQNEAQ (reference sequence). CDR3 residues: CASSFPWDTGNTIYF. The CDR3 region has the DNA TGTGCCAGCAGCTTTCCCTGGGACACTGGAAACACCATATATTTT.

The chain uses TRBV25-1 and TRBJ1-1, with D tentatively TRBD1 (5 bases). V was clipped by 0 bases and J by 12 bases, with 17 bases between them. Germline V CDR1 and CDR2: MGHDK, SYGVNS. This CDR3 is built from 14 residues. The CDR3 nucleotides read TGTGCCAGCAGTGAATATTCTGATGGAGGGGTCTCTTTCTTT. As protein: CASSEYSDGGVSFF.

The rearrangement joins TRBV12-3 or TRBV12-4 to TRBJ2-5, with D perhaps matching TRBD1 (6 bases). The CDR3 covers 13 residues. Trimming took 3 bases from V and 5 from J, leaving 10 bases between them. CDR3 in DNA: TGTGCCAGCAGTTTCCCTGACAGGGAGACCCAGTACTTC. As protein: CASSFPDRETQYF.

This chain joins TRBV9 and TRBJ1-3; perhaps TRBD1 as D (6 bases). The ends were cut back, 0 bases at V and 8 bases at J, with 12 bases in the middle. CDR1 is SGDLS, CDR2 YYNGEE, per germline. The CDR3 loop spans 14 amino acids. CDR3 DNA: TGTGCCAGCAGCGTAGAATCCAGGGGAGACACCATATATTTT. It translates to CASSVESRGDTIYF.

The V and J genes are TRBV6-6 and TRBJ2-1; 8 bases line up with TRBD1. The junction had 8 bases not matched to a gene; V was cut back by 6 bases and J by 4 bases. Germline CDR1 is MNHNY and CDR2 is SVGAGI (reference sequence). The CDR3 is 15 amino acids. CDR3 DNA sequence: TGTGCCAGCAGCCTTAGACAGGGGCCTTACAATGAGCAGTTCTTC. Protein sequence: CASSLRQGPYNEQFF.

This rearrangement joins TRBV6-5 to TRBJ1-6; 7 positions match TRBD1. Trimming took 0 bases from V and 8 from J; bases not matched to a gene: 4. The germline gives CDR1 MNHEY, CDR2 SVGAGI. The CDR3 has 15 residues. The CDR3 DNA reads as TGTGCCAGCAGTTACTCGGACAGGTGGGATTCACCCCTCCACTTT. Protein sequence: CASSYSDRWDSPLHF.

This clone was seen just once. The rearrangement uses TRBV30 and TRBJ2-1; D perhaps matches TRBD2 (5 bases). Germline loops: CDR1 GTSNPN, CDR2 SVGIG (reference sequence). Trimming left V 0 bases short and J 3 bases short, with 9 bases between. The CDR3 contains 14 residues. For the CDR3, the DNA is TGTGCCTGGAGTGTCCGGGGAGTCTACAATGAGCAGTTCTTC. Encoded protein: CAWSVRGVYNEQFF.

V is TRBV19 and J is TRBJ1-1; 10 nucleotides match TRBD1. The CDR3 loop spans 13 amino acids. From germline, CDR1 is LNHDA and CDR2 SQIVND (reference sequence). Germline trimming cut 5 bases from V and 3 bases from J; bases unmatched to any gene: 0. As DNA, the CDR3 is TGTGCCAGTAGTGGGACAGGGGACACTGAAGCTTTCTTT. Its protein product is CASSGTGDTEAFF.

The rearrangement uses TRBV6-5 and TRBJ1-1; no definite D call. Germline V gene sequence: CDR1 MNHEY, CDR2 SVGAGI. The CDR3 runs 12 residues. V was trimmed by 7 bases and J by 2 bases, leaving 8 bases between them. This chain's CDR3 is CASTRGNTEAFF. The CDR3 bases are TGTGCCAGCACCAGAGGAAACACTGAAGCTTTCTTT.

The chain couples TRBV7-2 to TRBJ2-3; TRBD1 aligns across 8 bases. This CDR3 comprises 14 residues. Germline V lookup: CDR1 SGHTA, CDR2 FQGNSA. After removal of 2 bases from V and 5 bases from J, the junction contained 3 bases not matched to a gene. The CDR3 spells CASSLSDRVDTQYF. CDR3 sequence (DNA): TGTGCCAGCAGCTTATCGGACAGGGTAGATACGCAGTATTTT.

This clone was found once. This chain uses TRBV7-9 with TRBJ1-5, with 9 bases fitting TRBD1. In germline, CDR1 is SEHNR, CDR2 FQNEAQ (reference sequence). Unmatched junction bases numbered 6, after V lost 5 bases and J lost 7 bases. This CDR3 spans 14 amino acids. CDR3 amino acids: CASSMDRGEQPQHF. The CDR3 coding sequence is TGTGCCAGCAGCATGGACAGGGGCGAACAGCCCCAGCATTTT.

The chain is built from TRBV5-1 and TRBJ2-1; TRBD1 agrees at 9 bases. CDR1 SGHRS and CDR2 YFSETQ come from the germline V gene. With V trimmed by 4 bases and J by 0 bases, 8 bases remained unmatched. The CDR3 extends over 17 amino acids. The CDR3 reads CASSPGTGQSSYNEQFF. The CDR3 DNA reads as TGCGCCAGCAGCCCAGGGACAGGGCAAAGCTCCTACAATGAGCAGTTCTTC.

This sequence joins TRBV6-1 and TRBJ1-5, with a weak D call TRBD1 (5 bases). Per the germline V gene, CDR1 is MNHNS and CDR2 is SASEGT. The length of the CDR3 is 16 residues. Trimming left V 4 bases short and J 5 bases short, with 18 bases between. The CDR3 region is CASSGESTGGHQPQHF. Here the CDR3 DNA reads TGTGCCAGCAGTGGGGAATCCACAGGTGGGCATCAGCCCCAGCATTTT.

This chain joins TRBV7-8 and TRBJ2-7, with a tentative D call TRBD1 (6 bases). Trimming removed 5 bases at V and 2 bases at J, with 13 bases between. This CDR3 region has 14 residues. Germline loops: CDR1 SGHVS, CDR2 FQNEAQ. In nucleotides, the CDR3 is TGTGCCAGCAGCGTTACCGGGACACCCTACGAGCAGTACTTC. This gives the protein CASSVTGTPYEQYF.

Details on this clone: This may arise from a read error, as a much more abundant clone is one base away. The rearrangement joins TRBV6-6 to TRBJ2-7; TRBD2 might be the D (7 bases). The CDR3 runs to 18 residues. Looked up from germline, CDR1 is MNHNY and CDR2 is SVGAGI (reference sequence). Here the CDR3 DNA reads TGTGCCCGCAGTCGCCGCCGGGGGGACGTGGGGGGCCAGTACGAGCAGTACTTC. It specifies CARSRRRGDVGGQYEQYF.

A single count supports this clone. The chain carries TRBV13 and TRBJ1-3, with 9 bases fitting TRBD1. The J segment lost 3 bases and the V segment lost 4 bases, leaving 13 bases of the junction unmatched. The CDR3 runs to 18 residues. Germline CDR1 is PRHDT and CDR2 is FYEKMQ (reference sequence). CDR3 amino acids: CASSSQQGAAWDGNTIYF. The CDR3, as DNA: TGTGCCAGCAGCTCACAACAGGGGGCGGCTTGGGATGGAAACACCATATATTTT.

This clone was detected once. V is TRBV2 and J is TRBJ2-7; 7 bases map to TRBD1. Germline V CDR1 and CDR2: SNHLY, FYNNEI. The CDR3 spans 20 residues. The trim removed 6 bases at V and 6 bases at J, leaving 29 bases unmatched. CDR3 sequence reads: CASSDRNQGQQALHRSEQYF. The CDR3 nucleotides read TGTGCCAGCAGCGACCGTAACCAGGGACAGCAGGCCCTCCACCGTTCCGAGCAGTACTTC.

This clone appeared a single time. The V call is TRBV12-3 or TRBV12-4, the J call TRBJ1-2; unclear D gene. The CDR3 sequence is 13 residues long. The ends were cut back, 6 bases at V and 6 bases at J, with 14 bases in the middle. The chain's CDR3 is CASRPPGPDGYTF. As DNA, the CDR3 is TGTGCCAGCAGGCCTCCGGGTCCCGATGGCTACACCTTC.

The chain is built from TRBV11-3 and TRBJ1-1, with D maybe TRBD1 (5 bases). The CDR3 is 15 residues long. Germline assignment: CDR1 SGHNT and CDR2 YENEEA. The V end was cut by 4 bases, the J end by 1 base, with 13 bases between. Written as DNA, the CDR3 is TGTGCCAGCAGCTCTGGGCAGGGCGAGAACACTGAAGCTTTCTTT. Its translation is CASSSGQGENTEAFF.